A single sample is the source of the 25 T cell receptor beta chains below, sequenced in a study of CD8 T cells in Susac syndrome. cDNA came from roughly 0.5 to 1 ug RNA primed by random hexamers. TCRdb analysed the immunoSEQ multiplex PCR reads with MiXCR anew, one entry per CDR3 protein. The sample yields about 120,000 distinct CDR3 sequences, roughly 92% seen once. Sequenced sample: CD4+ T cells from PBMCs. The receptor set was obtained from a human donor in good health.

The chain has TRBV30 and TRBJ2-2, with D hard to call. This CDR3 contains 14 residues. Germline V lookup: CDR1 GTSNPN, CDR2 SVGIG (reference sequence). The V end lost 1 base, the J end lost 0 bases, and 6 bases lay between the germline ends. The CDR3 DNA reads as TGTGCCTGGAGTGAACAGCCGAACACCGGGGAGCTGTTTTTT. Translation: CAWSEQPNTGELFF.

This chain's CDR3 is CASSEDREQYF. In DNA, the CDR3 is TGTGCCAGCAGCGAGGATCGCGAGCAGTACTTC. The chain uses TRBV3-1 and TRBJ2-7; D uncertain. Germline V gene data show CDR1 as LGHDT and CDR2 as YNNKEL (reference sequence). V lost 5 bases and J 6 bases, leaving 8 bases between the germline ends. The CDR3 runs to 11 residues.

The chain is built from TRBV29-1 and TRBJ1-5; no definite D call. CDR1 is SQVTM, CDR2 ANQGSEA, per germline. This CDR3 region has 12 residues. V lost 1 base, J lost 7 bases, and 8 bases lay in between. CDR3 sequence (DNA): TGCAGCGTTGAAGTCCCTGGACAGCCCCAGCATTTT. Translating it yields CSVEVPGQPQHF.

The chain joins TRBV2 to TRBJ1-1, with D perhaps matching TRBD1 (5 bases). The length of the CDR3 is 14 residues. With 4 bases removed from V and 9 bases from J, the gap between germline ends came to 18 bases. Germline V gene lookup returns CDR1 SNHLY and CDR2 FYNNEI. CDR3 coding DNA: TGTGCCAGCAGTGCCGGGACTCCCTTCCGCCAAGCTTTCTTT. Amino acid sequence: CASSAGTPFRQAFF.

The J gene is TRBJ1-4, the V gene TRBV12-3 or TRBV12-4; TRBD1 is a possible D gene (5 bases). This CDR3 is built from 15 residues. V dropped 5 bases and J dropped 8 bases, with 18 bases sitting between them. The chain's CDR3 is CASSPRGVENEKLFF. CDR3 DNA: TGTGCCAGCAGTCCCCGGGGGGTAGAAAACGAAAAACTGTTTTTT.

V gene TRBV5-6 combines with J gene TRBJ2-7; D is perhaps TRBD1 (6 bases). Between the trimmed V and J ends, which lost 4 bases and 6 bases, there was a span of 14 bases. CDR1 is SGHDT, CDR2 YYEEEE, per germline. CDR3 length: 13 amino acids. CDR3 residues: CASSPGTLIEQYF. Written as DNA, the CDR3 is TGTGCCAGCAGCCCCGGGACATTGATCGAGCAGTACTTC.

The V call is TRBV25-1, the J call TRBJ2-5; tentatively, D is TRBD1 or TRBD2 (5 bases each). This CDR3 contains 16 residues. V was cut by 7 bases and J by 4 bases, with 22 bases left in between. Germline V gene lookup returns CDR1 MGHDK and CDR2 SYGVNS. CDR3 DNA sequence: TGTGCCAGCAACCCTAATATTGGGGGAGCCGGAGAGACCCAGTACTTC. Translating it yields CASNPNIGGAGETQYF. Using reference TRBV25-1 and TRBJ2-5 for the parts outside the CDR3, the full variable domain is EADIYQTPRYLVIGTGKKITLECSQTMGHDKMYWYQQDPGMELHLIHYSYGVNSTEKGDLSSESTVSRIRTEHFPLTLESARPSHTSQYLCASNPNIGGAGETQYFGPGTRLLVL.

This clonotype is a singleton in its sample. V is TRBV20-1 and J is TRBJ2-3; 7 nucleotides align to TRBD2. V gave up 0 bases and J gave up 6 bases; unmatched junction bases: 9. Germline V CDR1 and CDR2: DFQATT, SNEGSKA (reference sequence). The CDR3 length is 15 residues. CDR3 DNA: TGCAGTGCTAGAGATGGGGGGGGGACGGCCGATACGCAGTATTTT. Its translation is CSARDGGGTADTQYF.

This chain connects TRBV28 to TRBJ1-2; 9 bases align to TRBD1. Germline CDR1 and CDR2: MDHEN and SYDVKM. The V and J ends lost 2 bases and 7 bases, in that order; junction bases with no gene match: 8. The CDR3 is 15 residues long. The CDR3 nucleotides are TGTGCCAGCAGTTTAGAGGCGGTGACAGGGGGTGGCTACACCTTC. Its protein is CASSLEAVTGGGYTF.

The rearrangement uses TRBV29-1 and TRBJ2-1, with D possibly TRBD1 on 6 matching bases. Per the germline V gene, CDR1 is SQVTM and CDR2 is ANQGSEA. V was shortened by 1 base and J by 2 bases, with 9 bases between the two germline ends. This CDR3 region has 14 residues. Here the CDR3 reads CSVEARGAYNEQFF. The CDR3 bases are TGCAGCGTTGAAGCCAGGGGTGCCTACAATGAGCAGTTCTTC.

J is TRBJ1-3 and V is TRBV5-1; 9 bases are a match to TRBD1. Trimming at V came to 4 bases and at J to 4 bases, leaving 6 bases not matched to a gene. Germline V lookup: CDR1 SGHRS, CDR2 YFSETQ. CDR3 length equals 15 residues. CDR3 loop: CASSPGQGPGNTIYF. The CDR3, as DNA: TGCGCCAGCAGCCCCGGACAGGGGCCCGGAAACACCATATATTTT.

J is TRBJ1-1 and V is TRBV3-1; TRBD1 agrees at 7 bases. Per the germline V gene, CDR1 is LGHDT and CDR2 is YNNKEL (reference sequence). After removal of 5 bases from V and 11 bases from J, the junction contained 14 bases not matched to a gene. This CDR3 has 14 amino acids. DNA for the CDR3: TGTGCCAGCAGCTTTCCGGAGAGGGGGCTTGGGGCTTTCTTT. Translation gives CASSFPERGLGAFF.

The genes are TRBV14 and TRBJ2-7; the D gene could be TRBD1 or TRBD2 (5 bases each). This CDR3 region has 14 residues. CDR1 and CDR2 (germline): SGHDN, FVKESK. The ends were cut back, 1 base at V and 4 bases at J, with 11 bases in the middle. The CDR3 nucleotides are TGTGCCAGCAGCCAAGTGGGACGGAGTTACGAGCAGTACTTC. Amino acid sequence: CASSQVGRSYEQYF. The variable domain in full, completed from reference TRBV14 and TRBJ2-7, reads EAGVTQFPSHSVIEKGQTVTLRCDPISGHDNLYWYRRVMGKEIKFLLHFVKESKQDESGMPNNRFLAERTGGTYSTLKVQPAELEDSGVYFCASSQVGRSYEQYFGPGTRLTVT.

The J gene is TRBJ1-1, the V gene TRBV12-3 or TRBV12-4; no firm D call. Trimming took off 2 bases at V and 4 bases at J, with 8 bases between the two ends. The CDR3 extends over 13 amino acids. CDR3 sequence reads: CASSLSAVTEAFF. In DNA form, the CDR3 reads TGTGCCAGCAGTTTATCAGCCGTCACTGAAGCTTTCTTT.

This rearrangement joins TRBV6-1 to TRBJ1-6; D is unresolved. The CDR3 contains 17 residues. Deletions cut 6 bases from V and 2 bases from J, with 17 bases between. Germline CDR1 and CDR2: MNHNS and SASEGT. The CDR3 DNA follows: TGTGCCAGCAGCCAGACTCGGTCCCGCACCTATAATTCACCCCTCCACTTT. This sequence encodes CASSQTRSRTYNSPLHF.

J is TRBJ1-4 and V is TRBV30; a weak D match, TRBD1 (5 bases). Trimming left V 5 bases short and J 8 bases short, with 15 bases between. The CDR3 totals 13 residues. Germline V gene lookup returns CDR1 GTSNPN and CDR2 SVGIG (reference sequence). The CDR3 DNA reads TGTGCCTGGGGACACTACGAGGGGGAAAAACTGTTTTTT. Translation gives CAWGHYEGEKLFF.

The chain uses TRBV7-2 and TRBJ2-3; D ambiguous. Deletions cut 0 bases from V and 2 bases from J, with 12 bases between. The CDR3 is 16 residues long. Germline V gene lookup returns CDR1 SGHTA and CDR2 FQGNSA. The CDR3 DNA reads TGTGCCAGCAGCTTAGCTTCGGCCCCCAACACAGATACGCAGTATTTT. Translated: CASSLASAPNTDTQYF.

The gene calls are TRBV7-3 and TRBJ2-3, with 11 bases fitting TRBD2. V lost 1 base to trimming and J lost 1 base; unmatched junction nucleotides: 4. The germline V gene has CDR1 SGHTA and CDR2 FQGTGA. This CDR3 is 17 amino acids long. CDR3 in DNA: TGTGCCAGCAGCTTAAGGGGGACTAGCGGCCGCACAGATACGCAGTATTTT. The encoded protein is CASSLRGTSGRTDTQYF.

This clonotype was found once. The chain carries TRBV18 and TRBJ2-5; 10 nucleotides align to TRBD1. Germline V lookup: CDR1 KGHSH, CDR2 LQKENI. Losses at the gene ends were 3 bases for V and 5 bases for J; bases not matched to a gene: 6. CDR3 length: 15 amino acids. The CDR3: CASSPTTGGRETQYF. CDR3 DNA: TGTGCCAGCTCACCGACGACAGGGGGCCGGGAGACCCAGTACTTC.

This chain uses TRBV12-3 or TRBV12-4 with TRBJ2-3, with D hard to call. Trimming pared 5 bases from V and 4 bases from J, leaving 7 bases between. The CDR3 length is 12 residues. The CDR3 loop reads CASSRPPDTQYF. CDR3 DNA: TGTGCCAGCAGTCGGCCCCCAGATACGCAGTATTTT.

The rearrangement uses TRBV12-3 or TRBV12-4 and TRBJ1-2, with D perhaps matching TRBD1 (6 bases). The CDR3 is 15 residues long. With 6 bases removed from V and 0 bases from J, the gap between germline ends came to 14 bases. The CDR3 DNA reads TGTGCCAGCAGGCCTACAGGGTCCGCTAACTATGGCTACACCTTC. It specifies CASRPTGSANYGYTF.

The chain has TRBV6-5 and TRBJ1-3; 11 bases match TRBD1. The J segment lost 2 bases and the V segment lost 4 bases, leaving 7 bases of the junction unmatched. The CDR3 consists of 17 residues. The germline V gene encodes CDR1 MNHEY and CDR2 SVGAGI. The CDR3 bases are TGTGCCAGCAGTTTCGGGACAGGGGGAGTAACTGGAAACACCATATATTTT. It codes for CASSFGTGGVTGNTIYF.

This chain joins TRBV7-2 and TRBJ2-7; possibly TRBD2 for D (7 bases). The germline V gene has CDR1 SGHTA and CDR2 FQGNSA. The germline V and J ends were trimmed by 0 bases and 7 bases, with 13 bases remaining between them. This CDR3 region has 14 residues. The CDR3 reads CASSLALGGEEQYF. CDR3 nucleotides: TGTGCCAGCAGCTTAGCGCTAGGGGGGGAAGAGCAGTACTTC. The variable domain in full, completed from reference TRBV7-2 and TRBJ2-7, reads GAGVSQSPSNKVTEKGKDVELRCDPISGHTALYWYRQSLGQGLEFLIYFQGNSAPDKSGLPSDRFSAERTGGSVSTLTIQRTQQEDSAVYLCASSLALGGEEQYFGPGTRLTVT.

The J gene is TRBJ2-7, the V gene TRBV29-1; 8 bases line up with TRBD1. The V and J ends lost 1 base and 5 bases, in that order; junction bases with no gene match: 10. Germline CDR1 and CDR2: SQVTM and ANQGSEA. The CDR3 consists of 15 residues. The CDR3 region has the DNA TGCAGCGTTGAAGTATTGGCAGGGGGCCGAAACGAGCAGTACTTC. This codes for CSVEVLAGGRNEQYF.

V gene TRBV20-1 combines with J gene TRBJ2-3; D not certain. The CDR3 runs 13 residues. Germline V gives CDR1 DFQATT, CDR2 SNEGSKA (reference sequence). Trimming took 5 bases from V and 1 from J, leaving 10 bases between them. This chain's CDR3 is CSAPPARTDTQYF. The DNA of the CDR3 is TGCAGTGCTCCCCCGGCTCGCACAGATACGCAGTATTTT.